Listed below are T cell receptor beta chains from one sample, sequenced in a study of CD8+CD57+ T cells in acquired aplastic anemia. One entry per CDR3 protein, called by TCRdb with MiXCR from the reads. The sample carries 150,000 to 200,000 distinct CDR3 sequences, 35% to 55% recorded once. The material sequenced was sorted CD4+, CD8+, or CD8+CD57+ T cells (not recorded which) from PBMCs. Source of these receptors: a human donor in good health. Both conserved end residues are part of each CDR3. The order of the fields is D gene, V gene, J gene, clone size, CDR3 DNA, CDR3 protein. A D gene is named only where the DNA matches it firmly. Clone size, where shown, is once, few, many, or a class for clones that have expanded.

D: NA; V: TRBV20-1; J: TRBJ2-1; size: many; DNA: TGCAGTGCTAGAGGGAAGTCGGTCAATGAGCAGTTCTTC; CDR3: CSARGKSVNEQFF
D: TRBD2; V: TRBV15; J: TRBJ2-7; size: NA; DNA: TGTGCCACCAGCAGAGATCGAGCGGGGGGGGTCTACGAGCAGTACTTC; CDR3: CATSRDRAGGVYEQYF
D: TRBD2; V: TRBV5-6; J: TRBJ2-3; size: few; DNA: TGTGCCAGCAGCGCCCTGACTAGCGGGAGGGACACAGATACGCAGTATTTT; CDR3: CASSALTSGRDTDTQYF
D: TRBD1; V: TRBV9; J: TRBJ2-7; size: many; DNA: TGTGCCAGCAGTAAGGGCCGGGACAGGGCTTACGAGCAGTACTTC; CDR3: CASSKGRDRAYEQYF
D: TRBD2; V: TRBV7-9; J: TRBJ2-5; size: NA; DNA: TGTGCCACCTCGACTAGCGGAAAAGAGACCCAGTACTTC; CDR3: CATSTSGKETQYF
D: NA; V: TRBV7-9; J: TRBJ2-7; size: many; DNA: TGTGCCAGCAGCTTATCCCGGTCCTCCGAGCAGTACTTC; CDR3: CASSLSRSSEQYF
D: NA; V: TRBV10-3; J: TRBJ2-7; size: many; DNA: TGTGCCATCAGTGACAGTTCCTACGAGCAGTACTTC; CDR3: CAISDSSYEQYF
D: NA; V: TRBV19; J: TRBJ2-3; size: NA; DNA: TGTGCCAGTAGTATTAATGGGCAGGGAGGAGATACGCAGTATTTT; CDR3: CASSINGQGGDTQYF
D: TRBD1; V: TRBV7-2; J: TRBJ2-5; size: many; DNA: TGTGCCAGCAGCTTAAGCCAAGGACAGGGCCGAGAGACCCAGTACTTC; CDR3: CASSLSQGQGRETQYF
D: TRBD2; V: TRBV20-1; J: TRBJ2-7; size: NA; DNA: TGCAGTGCTATTGGGACTAGTACCTACGAGCAGTACTTC; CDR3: CSAIGTSTYEQYF
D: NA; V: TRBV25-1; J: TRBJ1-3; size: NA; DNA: TGTGCCAGCAGTGAATTCCGGTCCCGCCTCTCTGGAAACACCATATATTTT; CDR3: CASSEFRSRLSGNTIYF
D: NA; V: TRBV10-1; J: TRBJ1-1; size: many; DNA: TGCGCCAGCAGCGACGGACGGAGGAACACTGAAGCTTTCTTT; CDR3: CASSDGRRNTEAFF
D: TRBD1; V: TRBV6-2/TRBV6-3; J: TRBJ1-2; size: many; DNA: TGTGCCTGCTTTCGGGGAACAAGACAGGGAGGCTACACCTTC; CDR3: CACFRGTRQGGYTF
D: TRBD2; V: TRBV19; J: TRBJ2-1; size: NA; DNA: TGTGCCGCCGGGGGGGCCGGGCATGAGCAGTTCTTC; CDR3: CAAGGAGHEQFF
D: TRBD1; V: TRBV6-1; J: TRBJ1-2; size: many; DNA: TGTGCCAGCAGCTCAGGGGGCGGCCTTAACTATGGCTACACCTTC; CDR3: CASSSGGGLNYGYTF
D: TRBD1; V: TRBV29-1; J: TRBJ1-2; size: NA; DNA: TGCAGCGTGACTGAGGGGGCACGCTATGGCTACACCTTC; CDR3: CSVTEGARYGYTF
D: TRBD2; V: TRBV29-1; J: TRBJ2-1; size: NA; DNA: TGCAGCATTCGACTAGCCGGATATGAGCAGTTCTTC; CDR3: CSIRLAGYEQFF
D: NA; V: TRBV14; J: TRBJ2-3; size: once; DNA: TGTGCCAGCAGCCAAGTCCACACAGATACGCAGTATTTT; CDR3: CASSQVHTDTQYF
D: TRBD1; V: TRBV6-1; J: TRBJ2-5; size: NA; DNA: TGTGCCTCTGGGACAGCAACTCAAGAGACCCAGTACTTC; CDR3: CASGTATQETQYF
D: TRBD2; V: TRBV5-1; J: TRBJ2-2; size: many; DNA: TGCGCCAGCAGCTTGGTCTGGACTAGCGGGAGTTCGAACGGGGAGCTGTTTTTT; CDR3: CASSLVWTSGSSNGELFF
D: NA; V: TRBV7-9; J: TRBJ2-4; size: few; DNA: TGTGCCAGCAGCTTAGTCGTCCGGACGGACCTAGCCAAAAACATTCAGTACTTC; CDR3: CASSLVVRTDLAKNIQYF
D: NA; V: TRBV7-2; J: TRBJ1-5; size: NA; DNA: TGTGCCAGCAGCCTCTACGGAGCCAGCAATCAGCCCCAGCATTTT; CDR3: CASSLYGASNQPQHF
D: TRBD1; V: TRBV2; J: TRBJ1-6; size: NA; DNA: TGTGCCAGCATGGGGGGACAGGGAAATTCACCCCTCCACTTT; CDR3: CASMGGQGNSPLHF
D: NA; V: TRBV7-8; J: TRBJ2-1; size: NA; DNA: TGTGCCTGGAATCTATTAGTGGGGTACAATGAGCAGTTCTTC; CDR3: CAWNLLVGYNEQFF
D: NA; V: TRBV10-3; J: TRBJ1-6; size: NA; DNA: TGTGCCGGGAGACAACTAGGGACGGCTTCACCCCTCCACTTT; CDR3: CAGRQLGTASPLHF
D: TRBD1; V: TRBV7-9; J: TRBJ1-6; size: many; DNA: TGTGCCAGCAGCGCCAGGGGGGGGTATTCACCCCTCCACTTT; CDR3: CASSARGGYSPLHF
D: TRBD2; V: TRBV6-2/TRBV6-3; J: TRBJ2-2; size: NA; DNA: TGTGCCAGCAGTTACTTGACTAGCGGGGGCACCAGGGAGCTGTTTTTT; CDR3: CASSYLTSGGTRELFF
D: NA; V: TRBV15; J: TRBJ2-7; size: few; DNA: TGTGCCAGCCGTGACTCCTACGGGCAGTACTTC; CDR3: CASRDSYGQYF
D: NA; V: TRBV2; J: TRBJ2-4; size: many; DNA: TGTGCCAGCAAGGGAGATGAAGTTTTCAAAAACATTCAGTACTTC; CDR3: CASKGDEVFKNIQYF
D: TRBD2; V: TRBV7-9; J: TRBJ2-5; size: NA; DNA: TGTGCCAGCAGCTTAGGGCGGGGGTTTCAAGAGACCCAGTACTTC; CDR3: CASSLGRGFQETQYF
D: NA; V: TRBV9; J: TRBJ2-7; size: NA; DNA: TGTGCCAGCAGTTCAGGGCGCTCCTACGAGCAGTACTTC; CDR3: CASSSGRSYEQYF
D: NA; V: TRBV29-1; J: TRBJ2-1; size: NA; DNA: TGCAGCGTAGGGTCCTACCTTGAGCAGTTCTTC; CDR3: CSVGSYLEQFF
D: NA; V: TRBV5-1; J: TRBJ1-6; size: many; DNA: TGCGCCAGCAGCTTGGATTCATCTAATTCACCCCTCCACTTT; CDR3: CASSLDSSNSPLHF
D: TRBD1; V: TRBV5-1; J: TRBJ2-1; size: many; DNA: TGCGCCAGCAGCTTCGGACAGGCTAAGCGTGTTGAGCAGTTCTTC; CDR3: CASSFGQAKRVEQFF
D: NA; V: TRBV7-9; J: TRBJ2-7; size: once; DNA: TGTGCCAGCGACGCGGCAGGGTTGACCGAGCAGTACTTC; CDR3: CASDAAGLTEQYF
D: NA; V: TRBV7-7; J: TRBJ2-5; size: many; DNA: TGTGCCAGCAGCATCGGGACTGCCCTCGGCGAGACCCAGTACTTC; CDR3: CASSIGTALGETQYF